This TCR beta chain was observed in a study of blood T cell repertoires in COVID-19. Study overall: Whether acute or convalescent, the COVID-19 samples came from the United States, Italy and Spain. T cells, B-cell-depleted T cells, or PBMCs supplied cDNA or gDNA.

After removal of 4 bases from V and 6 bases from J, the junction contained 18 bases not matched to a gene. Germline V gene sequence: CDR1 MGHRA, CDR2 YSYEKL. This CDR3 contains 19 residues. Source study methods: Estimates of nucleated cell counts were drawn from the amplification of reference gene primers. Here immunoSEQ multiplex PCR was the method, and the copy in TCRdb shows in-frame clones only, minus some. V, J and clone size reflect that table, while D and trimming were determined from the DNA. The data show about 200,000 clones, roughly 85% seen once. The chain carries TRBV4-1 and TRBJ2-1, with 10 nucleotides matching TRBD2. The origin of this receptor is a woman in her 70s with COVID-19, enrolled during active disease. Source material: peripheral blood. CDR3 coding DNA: TGCGCCAGCAGCCTCTTTCAGCGGGGGGGCCTTTTATCTAGCAATGAGCAGTTCTTC. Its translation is CASSLFQRGGLLSSNEQFF.